These 20 T cell receptor beta chains share one sample of origin, sequenced in a study of prognosis after radiotherapy for stage I lung cancer. TCR beta CDR3 was amplified from genomic DNA by two-round multiplex PCR. Individual primers that were specific to each TRBV and TRBJ gene served in first-round PCR. TCRdb fed the multiplex PCR reads into MiXCR, producing one record per CDR3 protein. The sample carries about 14,000 distinct CDR3 sequences, about 60% recorded once. Source: PBMCs, taken before or after stereotactic body radiation therapy (not recorded which). These receptors all stem from a donor older than 45 with non-small cell lung cancer.

This clonotype is categorized as medium-sized. V and J are TRBV2 and TRBJ2-7; perhaps TRBD1 as D (6 bases). The CDR3 runs to 15 residues. The V gene lost 8 bases and the J gene lost 2 bases, with 19 bases spanning the gap. Germline V gives CDR1 SNHLY, CDR2 FYNNEI. The CDR3 region is CASREGTQHTYEQYF. The CDR3 DNA sequence: TGTGCCAGCCGCGAAGGGACACAGCATACCTACGAGCAGTACTTC.

J is TRBJ1-3 and V is TRBV19; D not certain. CDR3 size: 13 residues. With 7 bases removed from V and 4 bases from J, the gap between germline ends came to 11 bases. In germline, CDR1 is LNHDA, CDR2 SQIVND (reference sequence). The CDR3, as DNA: TGTGCCAGTAAAAAAGTAGGAGGAAACACCATATATTTT. Its translation is CASKKVGGNTIYF.

The chain couples TRBV7-3 to TRBJ2-1; 7 positions agree with TRBD1. Trimming at V came to 5 bases and at J to 9 bases, leaving 7 bases not matched to a gene. The CDR3 loop spans 13 amino acids. Germline lookup yields CDR1 SGHTA and CDR2 FQGTGA. The CDR3 DNA is TGTGCCAGCAGCCTAAAGACAGGGAGTGAGCAGTTCTTC. It yields the protein CASSLKTGSEQFF.

The chain uses TRBV5-1 and TRBJ2-7, with 7 positions matching TRBD2. The junction had 5 bases not matched to a gene; V was cut back by 1 base and J by 4 bases. There are 14 residues in the CDR3. CDR1 SGHRS and CDR2 YFSETQ come from the germline V gene. The CDR3 region has the DNA TGCGCCAGCAGCTTGACCGGGACTATGTACGAGCAGTACTTC. It encodes CASSLTGTMYEQYF.

This clonotype has at least ten counts. This chain's CDR3 is CASSTGRQPQHF. The CDR3 DNA follows: TGTGCCAGTAGTACCGGGAGGCAGCCCCAGCATTTT. The V and J genes are TRBV19 and TRBJ1-5; D not resolved. The germline V and J ends were trimmed by 4 bases and 7 bases, with 8 bases remaining between them. The CDR3 extends over 12 amino acids. Looked up from germline, CDR1 is LNHDA and CDR2 is SQIVND (reference sequence).

Ten or more counts support this clonotype. This chain connects TRBV28 to TRBJ1-5; D is uncertain. The length of the CDR3 is 15 residues. Germline CDR1 and CDR2: MDHEN and SYDVKM. The V gene lost 3 bases and the J gene lost 6 bases, with 15 bases spanning the gap. This chain's CDR3 is CASSFPPRETQPQHF. DNA for the CDR3: TGTGCCAGCAGTTTTCCCCCCAGAGAGACTCAGCCCCAGCATTTT.

This clonotype rates as medium-sized. This chain joins TRBV28 and TRBJ2-7; possible D gene TRBD2, 6 bases. The CDR3 contains 13 residues. Germline loops: CDR1 MDHEN, CDR2 SYDVKM. V gave up 10 bases and J gave up 4 bases, with 17 bases separating them. The CDR3 spells CATAAGPLYEQYF. DNA of the CDR3: TGTGCCACCGCTGCGGGACCCCTTTACGAGCAGTACTTC. The variable domain in full, completed from reference TRBV28 and TRBJ2-7, reads DVKVTQSSRYLVKRTGEKVFLECVQDMDHENMFWYRQDPGLGLRLIYFSYDVKMKEKGDIPEGYSVSREKKERFSLILESASTNQTSMYLCATAAGPLYEQYFGPGTRLTVT.

This clonotype has at least ten counts. The gene calls are TRBV20-1 and TRBJ1-4; TRBD1 matches at 8 bases. The CDR3 length is 15 residues. The V gene's germline CDR1 is DFQATT and CDR2 SNEGSKA (reference sequence). Trimming took 4 bases from V and 7 from J; bases not matched to a gene: 11. CDR3 amino acids: CSATPRTGSGEKLFF. DNA for the CDR3: TGCAGTGCTACCCCACGGACAGGGAGCGGTGAAAAACTGTTTTTT.

This clonotype was found many times. The chain employs TRBV20-1 and TRBJ2-2; 8 bases agree with TRBD2. V shed 0 bases, J shed 5 bases, and the junction held 8 bases outside the gene matches. The CDR3 covers 16 residues. Germline V gene lookup returns CDR1 DFQATT and CDR2 SNEGSKA (reference sequence). The CDR3 bases are TGCAGTGCTAGAGACGTCGGCGGGAGGCCTACCGGGGAGCTGTTTTTT. This sequence encodes CSARDVGGRPTGELFF.

This clonotype was seen once. The chain recombines TRBV20-1 with TRBJ2-3, with no clear D. Deletions cut 0 bases from V and 6 bases from J, with 16 bases between. The germline V gene encodes CDR1 DFQATT and CDR2 SNEGSKA (reference sequence). The CDR3 has 15 amino acids. The CDR3, as DNA: TGCAGTGCTAGAGATGCCCCTCCACGAACCGATACGCAGTATTTT. Amino acids: CSARDAPPRTDTQYF.

This clonotype was detected many times. This clone may be a read error of a much larger clone one base away. The rearrangement links TRBV7-9 to TRBJ2-1; 7 nucleotides line up with TRBD1. The CDR3 length is 13 residues. Germline V gives CDR1 SEHNR, CDR2 FQNEAQ (reference sequence). DNA for the CDR3: TGTGCCAGCAGAGCAGGGGGTTACAATGAGCAGTCCTTC. Protein product: CASRAGGYNEQSF.

The sample holds one count of this clonotype. The chain recombines TRBV12-3 or TRBV12-4 with TRBJ2-3; the D is unclear. Trimming took off 5 bases at V and 8 bases at J, with 8 bases between the two ends. The CDR3 spans 11 residues. CDR3 sequence (DNA): TGTGCCAGCAGTCCGTCGTTTACGCAGTATTTT. Translated: CASSPSFTQYF.

In its sample, this clonotype ranks as medium-sized. This sequence joins TRBV7-9 and TRBJ1-1; tentative D call: TRBD1 (5 bases). The V gene's germline CDR1 is SEHNR and CDR2 FQNEAQ (reference sequence). Trimming stripped 2 bases from V and 1 base from J, with 11 bases between. This CDR3 region has 15 residues. CDR3: CASSLRGGENTEAFF. Written as DNA, the CDR3 is TGTGCCAGCAGCTTAAGGGGAGGGGAGAACACTGAAGCTTTCTTT.

The chain couples TRBV6-2 or TRBV6-3 to TRBJ1-3; the D gene is possibly TRBD1 (5 bases). This CDR3 has 16 amino acids. CDR1 is MNHEY and CDR2 is SVGEGT in the germline V gene. Trimming pared 0 bases from V and 4 bases from J, leaving 13 bases between. The chain's CDR3 is CASSYSMGRAGNTIYF. The DNA of the CDR3 is TGTGCCAGCAGTTACTCGATGGGCAGGGCAGGAAACACCATATATTTT.

This clonotype was recorded many times. The chain uses TRBV28 and TRBJ2-1; 10 nucleotides line up with TRBD2. V shed 7 bases, J shed 3 bases, and the junction held 12 bases outside the gene matches. The CDR3 extends over 17 amino acids. Germline loops: CDR1 MDHEN, CDR2 SYDVKM. This CDR3 reads CASTIPKGLAYYNEQFF. DNA for the CDR3: TGTGCCAGCACCATTCCGAAGGGACTAGCGTACTACAATGAGCAGTTCTTC.

As concerns this clonotype: This CDR3 fails to terminate in the conserved phenylalanine or tryptophan, so it likely reflects a read error. This chain connects TRBV7-8 to TRBJ1-5, with unresolved D. V lost 2 bases and J lost 7, with 12 bases in between. CDR1 SGHVS and CDR2 FQNEAQ come from the germline V gene. CDR3 length: 14 amino acids. CDR3 sequence: CASSLQSVEQPQHL. For the CDR3, the DNA is TGTGCCAGCAGCTTACAGAGCGTCGAGCAGCCCCAGCATCTT.

This chain connects TRBV20-1 to TRBJ2-1, with D possibly TRBD2 on 5 matching bases. V was trimmed by 6 bases and J by 0 bases, leaving 12 bases between them. CDR1 and CDR2 (germline): DFQATT, SNEGSKA (reference sequence). The CDR3 sequence is 14 residues long. The DNA of the CDR3 is TGCAGTGCGGAGGACGCAAGCTCCTACAATGAGCAGTTCTTC. Translating it yields CSAEDASSYNEQFF.

By share of the sample, this clonotype is medium-sized (0.01 to 0.1%). The V gene is TRBV2, the J gene TRBJ2-2, with 8 bases fitting TRBD1. The V gene's germline CDR1 is SNHLY and CDR2 FYNNEI. The CDR3 has 15 amino acids. After removal of 4 bases from V and 4 bases from J, the junction contained 5 bases not matched to a gene. CDR3 nucleotide sequence: TGTGCCAGCAGTGCCAGACAGGGGACCACCGGGGAGCTGTTTTTT. It encodes CASSARQGTTGELFF.

The chain carries TRBV6-9 and TRBJ2-7, with 11 bases fitting TRBD1. Looked up from germline, CDR1 is MNHGY and CDR2 is SVAAGI. There are 15 residues in the CDR3. V gave up 4 bases and J gave up 3 bases; unmatched junction bases: 5. The CDR3, as DNA: TGTGCCAGCAGTTCCCGGGACAGGGGGGGCTACGAGCAGTACTTC. Translating gives CASSSRDRGGYEQYF.

Sample share makes this clonotype medium-sized. The chain couples TRBV5-1 to TRBJ1-2, with D unresolved. V gave up 1 base and J gave up 2 bases, with 6 bases separating them. This CDR3 is 13 amino acids long. Germline CDR1 and CDR2: SGHRS and YFSETQ. In nucleotides, the CDR3 is TGCGCCAGCAGCTTGTTACAGAACTATGGCTACACCTTC. Protein sequence: CASSLLQNYGYTF.